This T cell receptor (beta chain) was documented in a study of blood T cell repertoires in COVID-19. CDR1 and CDR2 (germline): MNHEY, SVGEGT. With 4 bases clipped from V and 12 bases from J, the junction kept 9 bases outside the gene matches. This CDR3 region has 14 residues. Libraries were prepared by immunoSEQ multiplex PCR; TCRdb keeps only in-frame clonotypes and omits some of them. The sample holds about 64,000 clones, 88% seen once. The receptor was isolated from a woman aged 60-75 years with COVID-19, enrolled during active disease. Source material: peripheral blood. This chain connects TRBV6-2 or TRBV6-3 to TRBJ2-1; 10 positions match TRBD2. In nucleotides, the CDR3 is TGTGCCAGCAGTTGGGGAACTAGCGGGACGGTGCAGTTCTTC. Amino acids: CASSWGTSGTVQFF.